This T cell receptor beta chain was recorded in a study of T-cell reconstitution after alpha-beta-depleted transplantation in children. Using unique molecular identifiers, the investigators prepared the TCRbeta library. TCRdb analysed the PCR reads with MiXCR anew, one entry per CDR3 protein. The sample includes around 370,000 distinct CDR3 sequences, about 9.3% of them seen just once. This clonotype was seen a handful of times. This material consisted of PBMCs from the stem cell graft donor, taken from the stem cell graft. This TCR was sampled from a human donor who donated a stem cell graft to a child with acute lymphoblastic leukemia.

CDR3 loop: CASTNAGGLFF. The CDR3, as DNA: TGTGCCAGCACCAATGCGGGGGGACTGTTCTTC. V and J are TRBV7-9 and TRBJ2-1; 8 nucleotides line up with TRBD2. V lost 7 bases, J lost 15 bases, and 8 bases stayed unmatched. Germline V gives CDR1 SEHNR, CDR2 FQNEAQ (reference sequence). This CDR3 spans 11 amino acids. Filled out from reference TRBV7-9 and TRBJ2-1, the complete variable domain reads DTGVSQNPRHKITKRGQNVTFRCDPISEHNRLYWYRQTLGQGPEFLTYFQNEAQLEKSRLLSDRFSAERPKGSFSTLEIQRTEQGDSAMYLCASTNAGGLFFGPGTRLTVL.